Shown below are 24 T cell receptor beta chains from a single sample sequenced in a study of blood T cell repertoires in COVID-19. Assay used: immunoSEQ multiplex PCR; TCRdb lists only in-frame clones, some missing. The sample lists 150,000 or so clones; just over 90% were seen once. The sample taken for sequencing was peripheral blood. These receptors were obtained from a man aged 18-30 years with acute or convalescent COVID-19.

This rearrangement joins TRBV5-1 to TRBJ2-3; TRBD1 might be the D (5 bases). Trimming took off 0 bases at V and 1 base at J, with 12 bases between the two ends. This CDR3 contains 16 residues. Germline loops: CDR1 SGHRS, CDR2 YFSETQ. The CDR3 here is CASSLDGQGGTDTQYF. DNA for the CDR3: TGCGCCAGCAGCTTGGATGGTCAGGGTGGCACAGATACGCAGTATTTT. Together with reference TRBV5-1 and TRBJ2-3, the CDR3 gives the full variable domain: KAGVTQTPRYLIKTRGQQVTLSCSPISGHRSVSWYQQTPGQGLQFLFEYFSETQRNKGNFPGRFSGRQFSNSRSEMNVSTLELGDSALYLCASSLDGQGGTDTQYFGPGTRLTVL.

The J gene is TRBJ1-2, the V gene TRBV27, with a tentative D call TRBD1 (6 bases). Trimming stripped 3 bases from V and 8 bases from J, with 19 bases between. There are 15 residues in the CDR3. Germline V gene sequence: CDR1 MNHEY, CDR2 SMNVEV (reference sequence). The CDR3: CASSFTSQQGNGYTF. The CDR3 nucleotides are TGTGCCAGCAGTTTTACCTCCCAACAGGGTAACGGCTACACCTTC.

The V gene is TRBV18, the J gene TRBJ2-3, with 9 bases aligning to TRBD2. CDR1 and CDR2 (germline): KGHSH, LQKENI. V dropped 2 bases and J dropped 3; count of bases not matched to a gene: 6. The CDR3 is 16 amino acids. CDR3: CASSPISGGSTDTQYF. CDR3 nucleotide sequence: TGTGCCAGCTCACCAATTAGCGGGGGAAGTACAGATACGCAGTATTTT.

The V gene is TRBV6-4, the J gene TRBJ1-1; D is unclear. The V end lost 8 bases, the J end lost 7 bases, and 11 bases lay between the germline ends. The CDR3 is made up of 11 amino acids. Germline V gene lookup returns CDR1 MRHNA and CDR2 SNTAGT. CDR3 sequence (DNA): TGTGCCAGCTCCAGCGGCGGTGAAGCTTTCTTT. Its protein is CASSSGGEAFF.

The chain is built from TRBV9 and TRBJ1-1, with a weak D call TRBD1 (6 bases). Trimming removed 5 bases from V and 0 bases from J, with 17 bases in between. CDR3 size: 16 residues. CDR1 and CDR2 from the germline V gene are SGDLS and YYNGEE. The CDR3 protein is CASSRTGQSMNTEAFF. Written as DNA, the CDR3 is TGTGCCAGCAGTCGTACCGGACAGTCTATGAACACTGAAGCTTTCTTT.

The chain links TRBV7-2 to TRBJ1-2; perhaps TRBD1 as D (6 bases). The germline V gene has CDR1 SGHTA and CDR2 FQGNSA. With 3 bases removed from V and 4 bases from J, the gap between germline ends came to 18 bases. CDR3 length: 16 amino acids. The CDR3 protein is CASSLYRAALGYGYTF. In nucleotides, the CDR3 is TGTGCCAGCAGCTTGTACAGGGCGGCTCTAGGCTATGGCTACACCTTC.

The gene calls are TRBV7-8 and TRBJ1-1, with 10 bases matching TRBD1. The CDR3 contains 16 residues. Germline loops: CDR1 SGHVS, CDR2 FQNEAQ. After removal of 5 bases from V and 2 bases from J, the junction contained 8 bases not matched to a gene. CDR3 in DNA: TGTGCCAGCAGCCGTCCGGGACAGGGGACTAACACTGAAGCTTTCTTT. This codes for CASSRPGQGTNTEAFF.

This rearrangement joins TRBV3-1 (or the pseudogene TRBV3-2) to TRBJ1-2; 9 bases map to TRBD1. V was pared by 4 bases and J by 7 bases, with 13 bases of the junction left unmatched. The CDR3 runs 16 residues. Germline lookup yields CDR1 LGHDT and CDR2 YNNKEL (reference sequence). The CDR3 DNA reads as TGTGCCAGCAGCCCCCTTATGCCGGGACAGGGATCTGGCTACACCTTC. This gives the protein CASSPLMPGQGSGYTF.

This clone appeared once. The chain uses TRBV12-3 or TRBV12-4 and TRBJ1-6; TRBD1 might be the D (6 bases). There are 13 residues in the CDR3. The V and J ends lost 8 bases and 10 bases respectively, with 15 bases between them. The CDR3 is CASSGRGKSPLHF. CDR3 DNA: TGTGCCAGCTCGGGGAGGGGGAAATCACCCCTCCACTTT.

This chain uses TRBV6-5 with TRBJ1-4; 7 bases fit TRBD1. The V gene's germline CDR1 is MNHEY and CDR2 SVGAGI. V shed 6 bases, J shed 3 bases, and the junction held 7 bases outside the gene matches. This CDR3 comprises 15 residues. The CDR3: CASSDPGQSNEKLFF. Written as DNA, the CDR3 is TGTGCCAGCAGCGATCCGGGACAGTCTAATGAAAAACTGTTTTTT.

The CDR3 region is CASSDRAGRGGYTF. CDR3 in DNA: TGTGCCAGCAGTGACCGGGCCGGCAGGGGTGGCTACACCTTC. This chain joins TRBV6-4 and TRBJ1-2; D perhaps matches TRBD1 (6 bases). The CDR3 has 14 residues. With 2 bases removed from V and 7 bases from J, the gap between germline ends came to 14 bases. Germline V gene data show CDR1 as MRHNA and CDR2 as SNTAGT.

The rearrangement joins TRBV6-5 to TRBJ1-6; D remains unclear. Trimming left V 10 bases short and J 7 bases short, with 17 bases between. The CDR3 is 14 amino acids. The germline gives CDR1 MNHEY, CDR2 SVGAGI. CDR3 amino acids: CATLDKSKNSPLHF. The CDR3 region has the DNA TGTGCCACGCTCGACAAGTCAAAGAATTCACCCCTCCACTTT.

The chain uses TRBV6-5 and TRBJ2-1; TRBD2 matches 13 bases. The CDR3 runs to 15 residues. Germline trimming cut 8 bases from V and 4 bases from J; bases unmatched to any gene: 5. The germline CDR1 and CDR2 sequences are MNHEY and SVGAGI. DNA of the CDR3: TGTGCCAGCCAGGGACTAGCGGGATCTTACAATGAGCAGTTCTTC. Translation gives CASQGLAGSYNEQFF.

In regard to this clone: The junction and the germline gene differ at one end; a read error may be behind it. This chain uses TRBV25-1 with TRBJ2-2, with no clear D. The CDR3 spans 13 residues. CDR1 is MGHDK, CDR2 SYGVNS, per germline. The CDR3: CASSELGRDREVF. The CDR3, as DNA: TGTGCCAGCAGTGAATTAGGCCGTGACCGTGAGGTTTTT.

J is TRBJ2-1 and V is TRBV6-2 or TRBV6-3; TRBD1 agrees at 7 bases. The germline gives CDR1 MNHEY, CDR2 SVGEGT. The CDR3 extends over 15 amino acids. V lost 2 bases, J lost 6 bases, and 7 bases stayed unmatched. DNA of the CDR3: TGTGCCAGCAGTTACGCCGACAACAGGGGCAATGAGCAGTTCTTC. Its protein product is CASSYADNRGNEQFF.

The chain carries TRBV9 and TRBJ1-6, with 9 positions matching TRBD1. The ends lost 2 bases at V and 9 bases at J; junction bases unmatched: 6. The CDR3 extends over 15 amino acids. Per germline, CDR1 SGDLS and CDR2 YYNGEE. CDR3 residues: CASSVEGTGISPLHF. The CDR3 DNA is TGTGCCAGCAGCGTGGAAGGGACAGGGATTTCACCCCTCCACTTT.

Worth noting for this clone: This specimen includes other DNA sequences encoding the same CDR3. This chain uses TRBV27 with TRBJ1-1, with D uncertain. Germline lookup yields CDR1 MNHEY and CDR2 SMNVEV (reference sequence). Trimming stripped 1 base from V and 5 bases from J, with 8 bases between. The CDR3 runs to 13 residues. DNA for the CDR3: TGTGCCAGCAGTTTATATCGAGGTACTGAAGCTTTCTTT. The encoded protein is CASSLYRGTEAFF.

The chain employs TRBV2 and TRBJ2-3; 8 nucleotides line up with TRBD1. Germline trimming cut 0 bases from V and 12 bases from J; bases unmatched to any gene: 5. Germline-derived CDR1 and CDR2 are SNHLY and FYNNEI. The CDR3 spans 13 residues. The CDR3: CASSEAGTGHQYF. In nucleotides, the CDR3 is TGTGCCAGCAGTGAAGCGGGGACAGGTCATCAGTATTTT.

This chain links TRBV2 with TRBJ1-5; 7 nucleotides match TRBD1. Trimming removed 7 bases from V and 6 bases from J; junction bases left unmatched: 6. The CDR3 is 13 residues long. Germline CDR1 SNHLY, CDR2 FYNNEI. The CDR3: CASNRQGGQPQHF. The CDR3 nucleotides read TGTGCCAGCAATAGGCAGGGGGGTCAGCCCCAGCATTTT.

The chain couples TRBV5-6 to TRBJ1-5; the D gene is possibly TRBD1 (5 bases). Germline V gene data show CDR1 as SGHDT and CDR2 as YYEEEE. V was cut by 5 bases and J by 4 bases, with 13 bases left in between. CDR3 size: 14 residues. CDR3 DNA sequence: TGTGCCAGCAGATATTGGGGGGGGAATCAGCCCCAGCATTTT. Encoded protein: CASRYWGGNQPQHF.

V and J are TRBV3-1 (or the pseudogene TRBV3-2) and TRBJ1-1, with TRBD1 matching over 7 bases. From germline, CDR1 is LGHDT and CDR2 YNNKEL (reference sequence). The CDR3 spans 12 residues. The V segment lost 8 bases and the J segment 0 bases; nucleotides outside the gene matches: 0. The CDR3 protein is CASGTVNTEAFF. CDR3 in DNA: TGTGCCAGCGGGACAGTGAACACTGAAGCTTTCTTT.

This sequence joins TRBV19 and TRBJ1-5; 12 bases align to TRBD1. Germline V CDR1 and CDR2: LNHDA, SQIVND (reference sequence). CDR3 length: 17 amino acids. Losses at the gene ends were 1 base for V and 5 bases for J; bases not matched to a gene: 6. In DNA form, the CDR3 reads TGTGCCAGTAGTATAGGGGCGGGACAGGGGGCCTATCAGCCCCAGCATTTT. This translates into CASSIGAGQGAYQPQHF.

In DNA, the CDR3 is TGTGCCAGCAGCTTAGGGGGACTAGCTATACTCACAGATACGCAGTATTTT. This sequence encodes CASSLGGLAILTDTQYF. The genes are TRBV7-6 and TRBJ2-3, with TRBD2 matching over 9 bases. Trimming cost V 1 base and J 2 bases; bases outside gene matches: 7. Germline CDR1 SGHVS, CDR2 FNYEAQ. This CDR3 comprises 17 residues.

This chain links TRBV14 with TRBJ1-1; no clear D gene. The ends were cut back, 3 bases at V and 5 bases at J, with 10 bases in the middle. Germline V gene data show CDR1 as SGHDN and CDR2 as FVKESK. The CDR3 sequence is 13 residues long. The CDR3 DNA is TGTGCCAGCAGCCAGAACAGAGGGACTGAAGCTTTCTTT. Protein sequence: CASSQNRGTEAFF.